The TCR beta chain described here comes from a study of cytomegalovirus exposure and HLA in healthy donors. Profiling relied on immunoSEQ multiplex PCR, and the TCRdb table lists in-frame clones only, not all of them. The sample includes 100,000 to 130,000 clones, 70% to 90% of them seen just once. Points on this clone: Its antigen is undetermined.

General study findings and limits: In a later analysis, first-cohort TCR clusters were found to tend to co-occur in the 120 or so validation repertoires.

While the first cohort had 600 to 750 subjects, the donors belonged to the separate validation cohort of 100 to 150 subjects. CDR3 length: 16 residues. V shed 0 bases, J shed 0 bases, and the junction held 5 bases outside the gene matches. In germline, CDR1 is SEHNR, CDR2 FQNEAQ (reference sequence). Source material: PBMCs. This TCR came from a woman under 30 in good health and CMV-seronegative. The rearrangement uses TRBV7-9 and TRBJ2-7; 7 bases match TRBD1. The CDR3: CASSLAGDRSSYEQYF. The CDR3 DNA reads as TGTGCCAGCAGCTTAGCGGGGGACAGATCCTCCTACGAGCAGTACTTC.